The rows below give T cell receptor beta chains drawn from one sample of a study of CD8+ T cells in alopecia areata. Clones were sequenced by immunoSEQ multiplex PCR, and TCRdb holds only the in-frame ones, with some missing. The table includes 90,000 to 130,000 clones, approximately 59% detected once. Sequencing was carried out using CD8+ T cells sorted from blood. Every receptor here comes from a human donor in good health. The CDR3 runs from the conserved cysteine through the conserved F or W. The order of the fields is V gene, J gene, CDR3 length, D gene, clone size, CDR3 DNA, CDR3 protein. The D gene is left open where the match is weak. Where a row states a size, it is once, few, many or the class of an expanded clone; other rows omit it.

TRBV29-1,TRBJ2-2,14,TRBD1,.,TGCAGCGTCGGACAGGGAACGAACACCGGGGAGCTGTTTTTT,CSVGQGTNTGELFF
TRBV10-3,TRBJ2-3,13,.,few,TGTGCCATCAAAGAGACTACCACAGATACGCAGTATTTT,CAIKETTTDTQYF
TRBV5-6,TRBJ2-5,15,.,.,TGTGCCAGCAGTTCGGTGGGGGGTTTCCAAGAGACCCAGTACTTC,CASSSVGGFQETQYF
TRBV5-6,TRBJ1-1,14,.,once,TGTGCCAGCAGCTTAGGCGCTTCGAACACTGAAGCTTTCTTT,CASSLGASNTEAFF
TRBV27,TRBJ2-7,16,.,.,TGTGCCAGCAGTTTATCGGTCCCAGGGCCTACCTACGAGCAGTACTTC,CASSLSVPGPTYEQYF
TRBV27,TRBJ2-7,17,TRBD1,.,TGTGCCAGCAGTTTAGTATGGACAGGTCCTGGCGGGCACGAGCAGTACTTC,CASSLVWTGPGGHEQYF
TRBV27,TRBJ2-1,19,.,.,TGTGCCAGCAGTTTATCGGGTGGGAACTGGGGGGAGGACTACAATGAGCAGTTCTTC,CASSLSGGNWGEDYNEQFF
TRBV5-6,TRBJ2-2,17,TRBD2,.,TGTGCCAGCAGCCTGGGACTAGCGGGGGCGCACACCGGGGAGCTGTTTTTT,CASSLGLAGAHTGELFF
TRBV5-4,TRBJ2-7,15,.,.,TGTGCCAGCAGCTTGGCCGCGGGGACCCCCTACGAGCAGTACTTC,CASSLAAGTPYEQYF
TRBV14,TRBJ2-6,17,TRBD1,few,TGTGCCAGCAGCCAAGACAGGGGGCGCGGTGGGGCCAACGTCCTGACTTTC,CASSQDRGRGGANVLTF
TRBV19,TRBJ2-1,15,.,.,TGTGCCAGTAGTATCGGGGAAATGTCTTTCAATGAGCAGTTCTTC,CASSIGEMSFNEQFF
TRBV6-5,TRBJ2-6,14,.,.,TGTGCCAGCAGTTACTCGTCTTCGCCCAACGTCCTGACTTTC,CASSYSSSPNVLTF
TRBV4-2,TRBJ2-1,18,TRBD2,.,TGTGCCAGCAGCCAAGTAGGAGCGGGGGGAAAAAACCCCAATGAGCAGTTCTTC,CASSQVGAGGKNPNEQFF